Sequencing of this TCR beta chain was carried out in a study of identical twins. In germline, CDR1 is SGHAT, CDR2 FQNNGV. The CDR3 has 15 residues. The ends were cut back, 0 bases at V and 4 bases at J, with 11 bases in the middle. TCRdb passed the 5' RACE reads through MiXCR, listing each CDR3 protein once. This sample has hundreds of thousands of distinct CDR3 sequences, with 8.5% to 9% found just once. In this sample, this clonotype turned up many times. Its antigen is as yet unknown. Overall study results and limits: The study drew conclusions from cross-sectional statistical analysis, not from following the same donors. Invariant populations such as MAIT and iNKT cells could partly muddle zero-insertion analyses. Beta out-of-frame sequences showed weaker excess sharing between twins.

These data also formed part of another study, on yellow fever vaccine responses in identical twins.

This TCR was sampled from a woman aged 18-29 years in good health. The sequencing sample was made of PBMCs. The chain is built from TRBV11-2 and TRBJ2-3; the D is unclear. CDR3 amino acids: CASSLEGRSADTQYF. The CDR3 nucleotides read TGTGCCAGCAGCTTAGAAGGGCGGAGCGCAGATACGCAGTATTTT.